This T cell receptor beta chain appears in the sequencing data of a study of blood T cell repertoires in COVID-19. Repertoires were generated with immunoSEQ multiplex PCR, while TCRdb's copy carries only in-frame clones and drops some. The sample yields 100,000 to 150,000 clones, about 89% seen once. This CDR3 spans 11 amino acids. Germline V lookup: CDR1 SQVTM, CDR2 ANQGSEA. V dropped 7 bases and J dropped 10; count of bases not matched to a gene: 2. The receptor was derived from a man in his 60s with COVID-19, enrolled during active disease. Sequencing was done on a sample of peripheral blood. This rearrangement joins TRBV29-1 to TRBJ2-1; TRBD2 aligns across 12 bases. CDR3 sequence (DNA): TGCAGCGCCGGGACTAGCGGGGAGCAGTTCTTC. Encoded protein: CSAGTSGEQFF.